This T cell receptor beta chain was captured in a study of T cells in Graves' hyperthyroidism and ophthalmopathy. Amplification yielded TCR beta CDR3 regions, with RNA transcripts as the source. During a first-round RT-PCR of the TCR CDR3, the HTBI primer set was used. One entry per CDR3 protein, called by TCRdb with MiXCR from the multiplex PCR reads. The sample lists approximately 260,000 distinct CDR3 sequences, about 16% occurring once. CDR3 length equals 14 residues. Looked up from germline, CDR1 is SNHLY and CDR2 is FYNNEI. With 6 bases clipped from V and 9 bases from J, the junction kept 4 bases outside the gene matches.

Sequenced input: blood. The receptor was isolated from a woman in her fifties or sixties with Graves' hyperthyroidism that later progressed to Graves' ophthalmopathy. The V gene is TRBV2, the J gene TRBJ2-5, with 16 nucleotides matching TRBD2. The chain's CDR3 is CASRGTSGRGAQYF. The CDR3 DNA reads as TGTGCCAGCAGAGGGACTAGCGGGAGGGGGGCCCAGTACTTC.